The clone carrying this TCR beta chain occurred a few times. This sample stems from a study of human T cells and chemical hapten exposure. TCRdb re-called the RACE reads through MiXCR, storing one row per CDR3 protein. This table holds under 450,000 distinct CDR3 sequences, more than 4.5% found once. Looked up from germline, CDR1 is LGHDT and CDR2 is YNNKEL (reference sequence). This CDR3 comprises 15 residues. Trimming stripped 4 bases from V and 4 bases from J, with 16 bases between. Indicated time point: patch test 1, 2 weeks after DPC sensitization. Treatment of the sample: therapeutic diphenylcyclopropenone sensitization with weekly scalp DPC.

The TCR sequence derives from a woman aged 45-60 years with alopecia areata. Some clones in this sample may be carry-over from other donors' samples. J is TRBJ1-1 and V is TRBV3-1; D remains ambiguous. The sequences come from whole blood, collected in connection with sensitization to the hapten diphenylcyclopropenone (DPC). Here the CDR3 reads CASSPTGGRPTEAFF. The CDR3, as DNA: TGTGCCAGCAGCCCTACGGGAGGGAGACCCACTGAAGCTTTCTTT.